What follows describes a single T cell receptor beta chain. The antigen is undetermined. Germline CDR1 reads GTSNPN; CDR2 reads SVGIG (reference sequence). Losses at the gene ends were 2 bases for V and 6 bases for J; bases not matched to a gene: 9. The CDR3 runs to 15 residues. These data come from a study of regulatory T cells in long-lasting Graves disease. General study points: TRBV28, TRBJ1-2 and TRBJ2-5 were favored in persistent disease.

As to time point: persistent/refractory GD, antithyroid drugs over 5 years with positive TRAb. The TCR library used RNA extracted from PBMCs. From an endocrinology department in Xi'an, China, came the patients. A peripheral blood sample, roughly 9.8 milliliters in volume, was drawn into EDTA tubes. Construction of TCR beta libraries relied on iRepertoire HTBI primers and on Arm-PCR targeting CDR3 regions. TCRdb passed the multiplex PCR reads through MiXCR, listing each CDR3 protein once. The table records a few hundred thousand distinct CDR3 sequences, around 20% of them present only once. This sequence originates from a female donor with Graves disease. The rearrangement joins TRBV30 to TRBJ2-2; TRBD2 matches at 7 bases. Sequencing was performed on peripheral blood mononuclear cells (PBMCs), taken when the disease was refractory, from a patient treated with antithyroid drugs. This CDR3 is CAWSSTSRYSGELFF. For the CDR3, the DNA is TGTGCCTGGAGTTCGACTAGCCGGTATTCCGGGGAGCTGTTTTTT. The variable domain in full, with the rest retrieved from reference TRBV30 and TRBJ2-2, is SQTIHQWPATLVQPVGSPLSLECTVEGTSNPNLYWYRQAAGRGLQLLFYSVGIGQISSEVPQNLSASRPQDRQFILSSKKLLLSDSGFYLCAWSSTSRYSGELFFGEGSRLTVL.